These T cell receptor beta chains were read from a single sample in a study of blood T cell repertoires in COVID-19. Generated by immunoSEQ multiplex PCR, the TCRdb table keeps only in-frame clones and is missing some. This table holds 35,000 or so clones, 85% to 95% found once. Sample: peripheral blood. These receptors originate from a man between 60 and 75 years old with active or convalescent COVID-19. CDR3s include the opening cysteine and the closing phenylalanine or tryptophan. The order of the fields is V gene, clone size, D gene, J gene, CDR3 DNA, CDR3 protein. D genes are given only for firm matches. Part of the rows lack a size; the others show once, few, many or a class for expanded clones.

V: TRBV6-5
size: .
D: .
J: TRBJ2-5
DNA: TGTGCCAGCAGCTCCCTCCCAGGGGTCCGGGAGACCCAGTACTTC
CDR3: CASSSLPGVRETQYF

V: TRBV15
size: .
D: TRBD1
J: TRBJ2-7
DNA: TGTGCCACCAGCATATGGGGACAGGGGGCCTACGAGCAGTACTTC
CDR3: CATSIWGQGAYEQYF

V: TRBV10-2
size: .
D: .
J: TRBJ2-1
DNA: TGCGCCAGCAGCGCTGGGTTGAGGGCCTACAATGAGCAGTTCTTC
CDR3: CASSAGLRAYNEQFF

V: TRBV6-6
size: .
D: TRBD1
J: TRBJ1-4
DNA: TGTGCCAGCAGTCAGGGGGCTCAAGAAAAACTGTTTTTT
CDR3: CASSQGAQEKLFF

V: TRBV4-3
size: .
D: .
J: TRBJ2-1
DNA: TGCGCCAGCAGCCCTAAGGCTAGAACCCACAATGAGCAGTTCTTC
CDR3: CASSPKARTHNEQFF

V: TRBV6-6
size: .
D: TRBD1
J: TRBJ1-2
DNA: TGTGCCAGCAGTTACTCGACGGGGACAGGGAGCTATGGCTACACCTTC
CDR3: CASSYSTGTGSYGYTF

V: TRBV12-3/TRBV12-4
size: .
D: TRBD1
J: TRBJ1-1
DNA: TGTGCCAGCAGTTTAGGACAGGGCACTGAAGCTTTCTTT
CDR3: CASSLGQGTEAFF

V: TRBV5-4
size: .
D: .
J: TRBJ2-3
DNA: TGTGCCAGCAGCTTGGGCCCTAGCAGCACAGATACGCAGTATTTT
CDR3: CASSLGPSSTDTQYF

V: TRBV2
size: .
D: TRBD1
J: TRBJ2-1
DNA: TGTGCCAGCAGTGAGATGGGACAGTCCTACAATGAGCAGTTCTTC
CDR3: CASSEMGQSYNEQFF

V: TRBV28
size: .
D: TRBD1
J: TRBJ1-5
DNA: TGTGCCAGCAGTTTTGGGACAGGGGGGTATAGCAATCAGCCCCAGCATTTT
CDR3: CASSFGTGGYSNQPQHF

V: TRBV10-1
size: .
D: TRBD2
J: TRBJ2-1
DNA: TGCGCCGTCAGGCCCGATGGGACTAACGAGCAGTTCTTC
CDR3: CAVRPDGTNEQFF

V: TRBV7-2
size: .
D: TRBD1
J: TRBJ1-1
DNA: TGTGCCAGCAGCTTAAATTCAGGGGGCACTGAAGCTTTCTTT
CDR3: CASSLNSGGTEAFF

V: TRBV9
size: .
D: TRBD1
J: TRBJ1-2
DNA: TGTGCCAGCAGCGTAAGGGGACAGGGGTTGGATGGCTACACCTTC
CDR3: CASSVRGQGLDGYTF

V: TRBV2
size: .
D: TRBD2
J: TRBJ2-1
DNA: TGTGCCAGCGGACTAGCGGCTTACAATGAGCAGTTCTTC
CDR3: CASGLAAYNEQFF

V: TRBV28
size: .
D: TRBD2
J: TRBJ2-3
DNA: TGTGCCAGCAGTTTCGCGTGGGGAAGCGGGAGGGGCACAGATACGCAGTATTTT
CDR3: CASSFAWGSGRGTDTQYF

V: TRBV27
size: few
D: TRBD2
J: TRBJ2-3
DNA: TGTGCCAGCAGTTTAAGCGGGAGAGCGGATACGCAGTATTTT
CDR3: CASSLSGRADTQYF

V: TRBV5-1
size: .
D: .
J: TRBJ1-2
DNA: TGCGCCACTCAGGGAAGCTATGGCTACACCTTC
CDR3: CATQGSYGYTF

V: TRBV10-2
size: few
D: .
J: TRBJ2-1
DNA: TGCGCCAGCAGGGCCCCAAATGAGCAGTTCTTC
CDR3: CASRAPNEQFF

V: TRBV19
size: once
D: TRBD2
J: TRBJ2-7
DNA: TGTGCCAGTATCGGGAGGGGGGCGCTCGGCTACGAGCAGTACTTC
CDR3: CASIGRGALGYEQYF

V: TRBV28
size: .
D: TRBD1
J: TRBJ2-7
DNA: TGTGCCAGCAGTCTGGACAGGGGGGGGATGGAGCAGTACTTC
CDR3: CASSLDRGGMEQYF

V: TRBV9
size: .
D: TRBD1
J: TRBJ1-1
DNA: TGTGCCAGCAGCGATCGTACCGGGACAGGGATTATTGGTGGCACTGAAGCTTTCTTT
CDR3: CASSDRTGTGIIGGTEAFF

V: TRBV2
size: .
D: TRBD1
J: TRBJ1-2
DNA: TGTGCCAGCAGGGAGCGGGACAGGGGTGGCTACACCTTC
CDR3: CASRERDRGGYTF

V: TRBV4-1
size: once
D: TRBD2
J: TRBJ2-3
DNA: TGCGCCAGCAGCCCGATAGCGGGAGTCGGGGATACGCAGTATTTT
CDR3: CASSPIAGVGDTQYF

V: TRBV3-1/TRBV3-2
size: .
D: TRBD2
J: TRBJ2-7
DNA: TGTGCCAGCAGCCAAGGGACGGGAGGGGAATCCTACGAGCAGTACTTC
CDR3: CASSQGTGGESYEQYF

V: TRBV6-1
size: .
D: .
J: TRBJ1-5
DNA: TGTGCCAGCAGCGAAGATAGGGACACCTATCAGCCCCAGCATTTT
CDR3: CASSEDRDTYQPQHF

V: TRBV7-9
size: few
D: TRBD1
J: TRBJ1-2
DNA: TGTGCCAGCAGCTCCGACAGGGGGCTTCTTCGTGGCTACACCTTC
CDR3: CASSSDRGLLRGYTF

V: TRBV19
size: .
D: TRBD2
J: TRBJ2-2
DNA: TGTGCCAGTAGTCCCGGGACTAGCGTTAAGACCGGGGAGCTGTTTTTT
CDR3: CASSPGTSVKTGELFF